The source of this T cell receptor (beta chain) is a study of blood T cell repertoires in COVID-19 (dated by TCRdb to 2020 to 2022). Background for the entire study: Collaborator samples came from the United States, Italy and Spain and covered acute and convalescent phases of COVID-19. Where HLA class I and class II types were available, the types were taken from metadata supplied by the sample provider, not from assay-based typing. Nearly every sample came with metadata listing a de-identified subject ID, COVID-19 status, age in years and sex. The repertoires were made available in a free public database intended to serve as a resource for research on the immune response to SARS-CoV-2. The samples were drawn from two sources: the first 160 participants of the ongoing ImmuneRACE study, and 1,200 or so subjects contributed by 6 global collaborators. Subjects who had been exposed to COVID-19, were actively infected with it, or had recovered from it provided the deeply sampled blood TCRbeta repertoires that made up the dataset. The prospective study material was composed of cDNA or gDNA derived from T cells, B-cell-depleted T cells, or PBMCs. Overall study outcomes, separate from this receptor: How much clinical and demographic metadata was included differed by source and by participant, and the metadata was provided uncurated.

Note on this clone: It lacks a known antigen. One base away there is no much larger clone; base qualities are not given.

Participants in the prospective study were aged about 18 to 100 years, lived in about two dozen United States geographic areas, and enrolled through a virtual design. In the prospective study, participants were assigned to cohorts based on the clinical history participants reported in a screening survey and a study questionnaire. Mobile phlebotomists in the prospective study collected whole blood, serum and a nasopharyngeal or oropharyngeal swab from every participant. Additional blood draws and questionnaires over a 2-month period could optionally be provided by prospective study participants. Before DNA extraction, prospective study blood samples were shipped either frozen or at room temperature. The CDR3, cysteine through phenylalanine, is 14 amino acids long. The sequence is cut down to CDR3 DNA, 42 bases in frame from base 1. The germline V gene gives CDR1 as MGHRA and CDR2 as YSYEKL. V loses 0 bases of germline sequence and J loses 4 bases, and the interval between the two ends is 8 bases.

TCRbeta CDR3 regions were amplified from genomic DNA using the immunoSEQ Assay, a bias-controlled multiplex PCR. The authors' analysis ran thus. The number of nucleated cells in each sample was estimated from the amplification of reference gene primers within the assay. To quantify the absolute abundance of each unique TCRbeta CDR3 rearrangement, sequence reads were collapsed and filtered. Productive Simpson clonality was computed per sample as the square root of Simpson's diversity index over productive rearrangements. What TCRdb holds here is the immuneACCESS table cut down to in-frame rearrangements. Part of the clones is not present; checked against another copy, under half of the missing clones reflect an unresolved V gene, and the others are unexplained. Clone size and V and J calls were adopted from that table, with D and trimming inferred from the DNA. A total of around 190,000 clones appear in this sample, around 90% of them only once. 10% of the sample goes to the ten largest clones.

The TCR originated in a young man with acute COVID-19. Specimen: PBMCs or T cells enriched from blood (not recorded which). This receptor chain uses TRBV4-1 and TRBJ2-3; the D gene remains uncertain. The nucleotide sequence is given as TGCGCCAGCAGCCAAGATCGTCCCGCAGATACGCAGTATTTT. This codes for CASSQDRPADTQYF.